These 2 T cell receptor beta chains share one sample of origin, sequenced in a study of early T cells in non-severe SARS-CoV-2 infection (TCRdb year 2021). Library creation used 5' RACE. Sequencing relied on a NextSeq 500. The public reads were quality trimmed at Q25 with fastp and then assembled into clones with MiXCR by TCRdb, keeping productive beta chains. When rows share a CDR3 protein, they turn into one entry using the most common DNA and genes. A total of 85,000 to 100,000 distinct CDR3 sequences appear in this sample, more than 9.5% of them only once. Around 4.6% of the sample belongs to the ten largest clones. The sample consisted of whole blood, taken at baseline. Receptor source: an adult who was a healthcare worker with PCR-confirmed SARS-CoV-2 infection or an uninfected control (not recorded which).

The chain links TRBV5-6 to TRBJ2-3; TRBD2 matches at 9 bases. In germline, CDR1 is SGHDT, CDR2 YYEEEE. The J segment lost 6 bases and the V segment lost 4 bases, leaving 18 bases of the junction unmatched. The CDR3 sequence is 18 residues long. CDR3 protein: CASSLHNPPAGGTDTQYF. In nucleotides, the CDR3 is TGTGCCAGCAGCCTACATAACCCTCCAGCGGGAGGAACGGATACGCAGTATTTT.

This clonotype has more than one count but fewer than ten. The chain links TRBV20-1 to TRBJ2-7; D is ambiguous. CDR3 length equals 16 residues. The germline gives CDR1 DFQATT, CDR2 SNEGSKA (reference sequence). Trimming left V 2 bases short and J 2 bases short, with 19 bases between. The CDR3 here is CSARSPLAGRTYEQYF. The CDR3 nucleotides read TGCAGTGCTAGATCCCCTCTGGCCGGGCGAACCTACGAGCAGTACTTC.